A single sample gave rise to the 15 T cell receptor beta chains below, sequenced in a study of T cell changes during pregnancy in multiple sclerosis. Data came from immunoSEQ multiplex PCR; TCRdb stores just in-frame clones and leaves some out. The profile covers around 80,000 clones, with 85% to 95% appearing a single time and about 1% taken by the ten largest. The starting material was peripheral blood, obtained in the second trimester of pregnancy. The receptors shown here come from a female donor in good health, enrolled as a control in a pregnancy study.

Here the CDR3 reads CASSAASGSDTQYF. DNA of the CDR3: TGTGCCAGCAGTGCGGCTAGCGGGAGTGATACGCAGTATTTT. The rearrangement uses TRBV2 and TRBJ2-3; 10 nucleotides agree with TRBD2. Germline assignment: CDR1 SNHLY and CDR2 FYNNEI. The CDR3 is made up of 14 amino acids. Germline trimming cut 4 bases from V and 6 bases from J; bases unmatched to any gene: 4.

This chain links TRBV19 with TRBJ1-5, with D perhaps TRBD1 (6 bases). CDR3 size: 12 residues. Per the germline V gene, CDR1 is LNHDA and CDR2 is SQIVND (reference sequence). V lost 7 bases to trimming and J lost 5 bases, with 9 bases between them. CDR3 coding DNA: TGTGCCAGTACTTCAGGGGATCAGCCCCAGCATTTT. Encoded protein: CASTSGDQPQHF.

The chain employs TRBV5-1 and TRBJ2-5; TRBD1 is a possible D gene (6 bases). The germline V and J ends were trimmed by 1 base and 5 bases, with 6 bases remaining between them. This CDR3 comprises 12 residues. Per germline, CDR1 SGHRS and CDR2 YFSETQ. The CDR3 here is CASSLQGETQYF. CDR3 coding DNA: TGCGCCAGCAGCTTGCAGGGGGAGACCCAGTACTTC.

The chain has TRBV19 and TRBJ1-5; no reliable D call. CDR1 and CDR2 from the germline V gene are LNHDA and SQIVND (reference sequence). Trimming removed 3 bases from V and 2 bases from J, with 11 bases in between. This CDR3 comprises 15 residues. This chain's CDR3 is CASSMRREGNQPQHF. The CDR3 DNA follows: TGTGCCAGTAGTATGCGGAGGGAGGGCAATCAGCCCCAGCATTTT.

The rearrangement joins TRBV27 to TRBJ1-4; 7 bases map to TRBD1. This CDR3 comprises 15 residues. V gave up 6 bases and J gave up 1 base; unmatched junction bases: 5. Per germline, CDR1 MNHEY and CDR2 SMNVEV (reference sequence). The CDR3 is CASRPRQGTNEKLFF. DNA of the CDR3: TGTGCCAGCAGGCCCAGACAGGGAACTAATGAAAAACTGTTTTTT.

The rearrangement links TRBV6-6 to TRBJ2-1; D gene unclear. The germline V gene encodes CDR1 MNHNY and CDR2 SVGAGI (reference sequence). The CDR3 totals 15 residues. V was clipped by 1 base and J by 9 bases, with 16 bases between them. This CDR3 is CASSYYAAPLGEQFF. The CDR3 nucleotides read TGTGCCAGCAGTTACTATGCGGCGCCCCTGGGTGAGCAGTTCTTC.

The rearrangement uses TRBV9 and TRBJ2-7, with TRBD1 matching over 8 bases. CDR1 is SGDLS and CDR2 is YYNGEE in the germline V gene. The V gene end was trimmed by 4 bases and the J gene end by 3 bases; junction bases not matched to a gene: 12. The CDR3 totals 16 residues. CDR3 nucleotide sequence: TGTGCCAGCAGCTGCACGGGACAGGTGAGTGGCTACGAGCAGTACTTC. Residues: CASSCTGQVSGYEQYF.

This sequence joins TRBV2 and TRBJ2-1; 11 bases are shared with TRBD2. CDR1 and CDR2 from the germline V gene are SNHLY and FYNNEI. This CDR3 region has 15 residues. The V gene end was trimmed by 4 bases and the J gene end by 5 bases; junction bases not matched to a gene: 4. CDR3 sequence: CASSGRLAGHNEQFF. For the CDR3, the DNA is TGTGCCAGCAGTGGCCGACTAGCGGGGCACAATGAGCAGTTCTTC.

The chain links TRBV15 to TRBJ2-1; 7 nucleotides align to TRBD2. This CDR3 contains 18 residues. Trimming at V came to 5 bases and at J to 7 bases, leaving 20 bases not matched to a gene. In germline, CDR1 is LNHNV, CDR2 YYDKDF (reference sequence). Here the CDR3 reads CATSADIRIAGVWNEQFF. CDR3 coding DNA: TGTGCCACCAGCGCCGATATCCGAATTGCGGGAGTGTGGAATGAGCAGTTCTTC.

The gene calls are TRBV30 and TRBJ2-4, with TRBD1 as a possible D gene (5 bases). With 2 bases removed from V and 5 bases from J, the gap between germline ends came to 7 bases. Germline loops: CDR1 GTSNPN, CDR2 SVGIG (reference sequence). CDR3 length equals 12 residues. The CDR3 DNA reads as TGTGCCTGGAGTCCGACAGAAAACATTCAGTACTTC. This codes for CAWSPTENIQYF. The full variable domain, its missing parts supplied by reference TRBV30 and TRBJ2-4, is SQTIHQWPATLVQPVGSPLSLECTVEGTSNPNLYWYRQAAGRGLQLLFYSVGIGQISSEVPQNLSASRPQDRQFILSSKKLLLSDSGFYLCAWSPTENIQYFGAGTRLSVL.

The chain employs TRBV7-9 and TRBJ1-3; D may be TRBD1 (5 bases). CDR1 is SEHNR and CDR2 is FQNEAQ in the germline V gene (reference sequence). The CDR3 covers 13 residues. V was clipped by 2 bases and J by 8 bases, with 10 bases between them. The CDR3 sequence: CASSLQGLDTIYF. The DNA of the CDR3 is TGTGCCAGCAGCTTACAGGGTCTCGACACCATATATTTT.

This chain's CDR3 is CASSPRLLQGNTIAEAFF. The CDR3 region has the DNA TGTGCCAGCAGCCCCCGTCTTTTACAGGGAAATACGATCGCTGAAGCTTTCTTT. This chain joins TRBV13 and TRBJ1-1; the D gene is possibly TRBD1 (6 bases). Germline V CDR1 and CDR2: PRHDT, FYEKMQ (reference sequence). Trimming removed 5 bases at V and 6 bases at J, with 28 bases between. This CDR3 region has 18 residues.

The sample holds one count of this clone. The CDR3 spells CASSSGTGANQPQHF. The CDR3 coding sequence is TGTGCCAGCAGTTCCGGGACAGGGGCCAATCAGCCCCAGCATTTT. The V and J genes are TRBV6-5 and TRBJ1-5; 10 bases line up with TRBD1. The CDR3 is 15 amino acids. Germline-derived CDR1 and CDR2 are MNHEY and SVGAGI. V lost 4 bases, J lost 3 bases, and 3 bases stayed unmatched.

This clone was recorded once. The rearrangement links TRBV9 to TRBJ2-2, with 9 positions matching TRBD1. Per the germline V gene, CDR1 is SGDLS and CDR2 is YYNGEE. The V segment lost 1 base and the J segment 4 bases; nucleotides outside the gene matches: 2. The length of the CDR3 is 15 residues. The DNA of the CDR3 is TGTGCCAGCAGCGTAAGGACAGGGGCCACCGGGGAGCTGTTTTTT. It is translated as CASSVRTGATGELFF.

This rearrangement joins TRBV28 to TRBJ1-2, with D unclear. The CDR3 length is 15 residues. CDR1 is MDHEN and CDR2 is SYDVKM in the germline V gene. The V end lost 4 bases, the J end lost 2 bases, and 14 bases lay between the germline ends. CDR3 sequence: CASSSYRRSNYGYTF. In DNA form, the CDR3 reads TGTGCCAGCAGTTCCTACCGTCGTTCCAACTATGGCTACACCTTC.